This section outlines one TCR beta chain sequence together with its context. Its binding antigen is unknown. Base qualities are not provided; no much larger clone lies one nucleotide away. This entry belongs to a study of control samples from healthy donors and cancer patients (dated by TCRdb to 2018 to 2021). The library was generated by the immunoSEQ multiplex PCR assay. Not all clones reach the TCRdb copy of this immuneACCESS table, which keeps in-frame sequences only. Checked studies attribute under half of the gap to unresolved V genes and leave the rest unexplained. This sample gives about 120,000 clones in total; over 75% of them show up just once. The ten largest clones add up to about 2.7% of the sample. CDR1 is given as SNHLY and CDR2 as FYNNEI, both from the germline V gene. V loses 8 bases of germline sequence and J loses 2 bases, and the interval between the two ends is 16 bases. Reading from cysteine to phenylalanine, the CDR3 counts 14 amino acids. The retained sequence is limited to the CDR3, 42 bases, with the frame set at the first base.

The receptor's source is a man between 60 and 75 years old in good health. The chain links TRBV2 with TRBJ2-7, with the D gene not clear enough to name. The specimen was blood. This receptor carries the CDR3 CASDPEAAAYEQYF. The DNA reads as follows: TGTGCCAGCGACCCCGAGGCCGCCGCCTACGAGCAGTACTTC.